The present TCR beta chain was sequenced within a study of graft-versus-host responses after intestinal transplantation. Study overall: Each transplant was multivisceral, liver-intestinal, or isolated intestinal. Every one of the recipients received anti-thymocyte globulin induction and afterwards took tacrolimus and steroids for about 3 years.

As regards this clone: Its antigen is as yet unknown. Other nucleotide sequences in the sample specify the same CDR3.

Study conclusions and caveats: Within the allografts of patients who had graft-donor T cell macrochimerism, graft-versus-host to host-versus-graft clonal ratios were high.

Using immunoSEQ multiplex PCR, the repertoire was profiled, and TCRdb retains in-frame clones only, with some absent. The sample has around 92,000 clones, around 86% seen once. Germline assignment: CDR1 SGDLS and CDR2 YYNGEE. The CDR3 is 13 residues long. Trimming removed 2 bases from V and 4 bases from J, with 6 bases in between. This sequence was found in a human patient who received an intestinal transplant, so some T cells may come from the graft donor. The input for sequencing was PBMCs, taken 255 days after intestinal transplant. The rearrangement joins TRBV9 to TRBJ2-2, with D possibly being TRBD2 (6 bases). CDR3 amino acids: CASSVGGTGELFF. In DNA form, the CDR3 reads TGTGCCAGCAGCGTGGGAGGCACCGGGGAGCTGTTTTTT.